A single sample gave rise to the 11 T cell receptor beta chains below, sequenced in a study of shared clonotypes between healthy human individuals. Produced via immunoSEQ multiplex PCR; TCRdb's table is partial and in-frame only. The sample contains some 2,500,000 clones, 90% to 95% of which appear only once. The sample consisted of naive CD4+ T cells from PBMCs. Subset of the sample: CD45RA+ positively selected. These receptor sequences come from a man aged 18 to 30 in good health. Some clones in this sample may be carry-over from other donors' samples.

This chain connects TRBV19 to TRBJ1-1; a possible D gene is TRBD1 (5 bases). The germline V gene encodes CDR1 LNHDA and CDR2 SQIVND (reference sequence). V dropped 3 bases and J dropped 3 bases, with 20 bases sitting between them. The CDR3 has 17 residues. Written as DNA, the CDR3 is TGTGCCAGTAGTATCGGGGTCATGGCATTGGGGGACACTGAAGCTTTCTTT. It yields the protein CASSIGVMALGDTEAFF.

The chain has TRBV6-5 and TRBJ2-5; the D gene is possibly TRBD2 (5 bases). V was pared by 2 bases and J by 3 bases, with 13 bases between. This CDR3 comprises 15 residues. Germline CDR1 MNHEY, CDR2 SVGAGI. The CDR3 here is CASSYGSLGEETQYF. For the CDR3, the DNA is TGTGCCAGCAGTTACGGGAGTCTTGGGGAAGAGACCCAGTACTTC.

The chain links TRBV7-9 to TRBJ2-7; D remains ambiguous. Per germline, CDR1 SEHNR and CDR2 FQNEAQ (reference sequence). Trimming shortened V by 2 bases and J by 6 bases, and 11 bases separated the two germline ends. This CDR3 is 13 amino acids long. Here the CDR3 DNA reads TGTGCCAGCAGCTTACGAGAAGGCGGCGAGCAGTACTTC. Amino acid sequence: CASSLREGGEQYF.

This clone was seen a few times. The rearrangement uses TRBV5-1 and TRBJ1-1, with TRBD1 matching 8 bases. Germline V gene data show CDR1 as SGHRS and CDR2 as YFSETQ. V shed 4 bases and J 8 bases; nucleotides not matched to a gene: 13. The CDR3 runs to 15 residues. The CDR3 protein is CASSLGQAGGEEAFF. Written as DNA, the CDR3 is TGCGCCAGCAGCCTGGGACAGGCGGGTGGAGAAGAAGCTTTCTTT.

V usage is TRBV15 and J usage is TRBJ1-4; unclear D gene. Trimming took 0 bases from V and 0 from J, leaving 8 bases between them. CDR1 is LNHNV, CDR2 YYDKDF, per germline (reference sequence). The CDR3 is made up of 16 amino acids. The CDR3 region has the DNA TGTGCCACCAGCAGAGAGCGGGCAACAACTAATGAAAAACTGTTTTTT. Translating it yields CATSRERATTNEKLFF.

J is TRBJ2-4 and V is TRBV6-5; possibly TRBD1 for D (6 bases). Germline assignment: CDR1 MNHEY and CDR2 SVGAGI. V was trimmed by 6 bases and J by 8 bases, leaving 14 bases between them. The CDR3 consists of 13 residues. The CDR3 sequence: CASSPRAGDIQYF. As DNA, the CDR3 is TGTGCCAGCAGCCCCCGGGCAGGGGACATTCAGTACTTC.

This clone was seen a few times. The CDR3 DNA sequence: TGTGCCAGCAGCCCCGGGACAGGGTACACTGAAGCTTTCTTT. Translated, it gives CASSPGTGYTEAFF. The V gene is TRBV7-3, the J gene TRBJ1-1; 9 bases are shared with TRBD1. The germline gives CDR1 SGHTA, CDR2 FQGTGA. The CDR3 runs to 14 residues. Trimming took 5 bases from V and 3 from J; bases not matched to a gene: 4.

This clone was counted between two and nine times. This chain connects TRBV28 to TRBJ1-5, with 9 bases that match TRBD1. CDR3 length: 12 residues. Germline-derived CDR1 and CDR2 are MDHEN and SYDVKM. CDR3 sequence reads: CSTGTGNQPQHF. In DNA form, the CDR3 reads TGTTCGACCGGGACAGGGAATCAGCCCCAGCATTTT.

The CDR3 nucleotides read TGTGCCAGCAGCGCCTCGTTGCAACGGCCCCAGCATTTT. Translating gives CASSASLQRPQHF. The J gene is TRBJ1-5, the V gene TRBV9; D is unclear. CDR3 length: 13 residues. Germline-derived CDR1 and CDR2 are SGDLS and YYNGEE. Trimming cost V 3 bases and J 9 bases, with 13 bases left between them.

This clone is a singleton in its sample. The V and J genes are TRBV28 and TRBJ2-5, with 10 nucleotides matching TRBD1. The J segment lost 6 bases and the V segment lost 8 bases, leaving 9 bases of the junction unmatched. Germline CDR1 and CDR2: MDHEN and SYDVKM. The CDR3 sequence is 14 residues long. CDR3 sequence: CASQFPGQGKTQYF. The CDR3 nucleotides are TGTGCCAGCCAGTTTCCGGGACAGGGGAAGACCCAGTACTTC.

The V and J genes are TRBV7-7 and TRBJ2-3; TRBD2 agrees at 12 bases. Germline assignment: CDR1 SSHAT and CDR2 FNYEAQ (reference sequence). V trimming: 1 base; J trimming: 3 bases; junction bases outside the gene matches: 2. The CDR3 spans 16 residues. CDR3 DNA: TGTGCCAGCAGCTTAGGGCTAGCGGGAGGGACAGATACGCAGTATTTT. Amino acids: CASSLGLAGGTDTQYF.